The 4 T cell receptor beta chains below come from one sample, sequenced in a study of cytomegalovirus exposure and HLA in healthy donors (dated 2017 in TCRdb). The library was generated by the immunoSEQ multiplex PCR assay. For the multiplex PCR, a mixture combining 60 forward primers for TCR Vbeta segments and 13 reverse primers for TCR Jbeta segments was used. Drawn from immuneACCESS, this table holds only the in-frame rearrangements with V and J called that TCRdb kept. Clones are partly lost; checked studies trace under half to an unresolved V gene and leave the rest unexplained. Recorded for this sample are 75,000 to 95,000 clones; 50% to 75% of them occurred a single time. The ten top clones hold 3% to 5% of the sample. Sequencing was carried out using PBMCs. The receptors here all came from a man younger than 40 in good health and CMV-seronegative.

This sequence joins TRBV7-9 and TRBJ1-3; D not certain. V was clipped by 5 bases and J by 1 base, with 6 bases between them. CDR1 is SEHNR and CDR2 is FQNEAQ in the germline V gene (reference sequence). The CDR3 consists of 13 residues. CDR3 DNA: TGTGCCAGCAGCCTCCTTTCTGGAAACACCATATATTTT. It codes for CASSLLSGNTIYF.

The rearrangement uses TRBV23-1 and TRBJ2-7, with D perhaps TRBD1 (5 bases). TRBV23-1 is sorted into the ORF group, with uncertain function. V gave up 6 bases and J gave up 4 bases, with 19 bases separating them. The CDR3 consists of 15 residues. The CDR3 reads CASRNLWGSRYEQYF. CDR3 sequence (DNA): TGCGCCAGCAGGAATCTCTGGGGCAGCCGGTACGAGCAGTACTTC.

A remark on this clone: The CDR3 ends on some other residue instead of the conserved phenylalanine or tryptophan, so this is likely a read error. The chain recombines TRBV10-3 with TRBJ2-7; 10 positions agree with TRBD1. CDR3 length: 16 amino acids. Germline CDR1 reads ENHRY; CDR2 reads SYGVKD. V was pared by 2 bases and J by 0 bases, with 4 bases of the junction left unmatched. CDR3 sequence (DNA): TGTGCCATCAGTGAGGGGACAGGGGCGATCTCCTACGAGCAGTACCTC. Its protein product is CAISEGTGAISYEQYL.

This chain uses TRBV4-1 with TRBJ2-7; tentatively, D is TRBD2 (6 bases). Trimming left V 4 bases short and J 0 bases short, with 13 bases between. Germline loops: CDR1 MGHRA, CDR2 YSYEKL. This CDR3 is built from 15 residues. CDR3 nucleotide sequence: TGCGCCAGCAGCCGAGTGGGGGGACCCTCCTACGAGCAGTACTTC. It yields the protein CASSRVGGPSYEQYF.